A selection of T cell receptor beta chains follows, all from one sample in a study of identical twins. TCRdb re-called the 5' RACE reads with MiXCR, one entry per CDR3 protein. The sample gives 310,000 or so distinct CDR3 sequences, roughly 9.7% of which show up once; roughly 7% is in the top ten. The same sample was also studied in work on yellow fever vaccine responses in identical twins.

Specimen: CD8+ T cells sorted from blood. The receptor source for this set is a woman aged 18-30 years in good health. CDR3s include the opening cysteine and the closing phenylalanine or tryptophan. D genes are given only for firm matches. Clone size is not always given. Where it is, it says once, few, many or a class for expanded clones.

d_call,j_call,clone_size,v_call,cdr3_aa,cdr3_nt
TRBD1,TRBJ1-1,many,TRBV9,CASSGGTGDYTEAFF,TGTGCCAGCAGCGGCGGGACAGGGGACTACACTGAAGCTTTCTTT
TRBD1,TRBJ2-7,few,TRBV10-3,CAIDPGQGVQEQYF,TGTGCCATCGATCCGGGACAGGGGGTACAGGAGCAGTACTTC
NA,TRBJ2-1,NA,TRBV27,CASSPSVVSSYNEQFF,TGTGCCAGCAGTCCCTCCGTGGTGAGTTCCTACAATGAGCAGTTCTTC
NA,TRBJ2-7,few,TRBV27,CASSYTDSDEQYF,TGTGCCAGCAGTTATACGGACTCGGACGAGCAGTACTTC
NA,TRBJ2-5,many,TRBV12-3/TRBV12-4,CASSSTKFGQSQETQYF,TGTGCCAGCAGTTCCACAAAATTCGGACAATCTCAAGAGACCCAGTACTTC
NA,TRBJ2-5,NA,TRBV29-1,CSVWYRLGEETQYF,TGCAGCGTTTGGTACCGCCTGGGGGAAGAGACCCAGTACTTC
NA,TRBJ2-2,few,TRBV7-3,CASRRDLNTGELFF,TGTGCCAGCAGAAGGGACCTCAACACCGGGGAGCTGTTTTTT
TRBD1,TRBJ1-2,few,TRBV6-5,CASSSGPTGNYGYTF,TGTGCCAGCAGTTCGGGACCGACAGGGAACTATGGCTACACCTTC
NA,TRBJ2-7,few,TRBV20-1,CSARAYTGPGVEQYF,TGCAGTGCTAGAGCTTATACAGGGCCCGGTGTCGAGCAGTACTTC
TRBD1,TRBJ1-5,few,TRBV4-1,CASSQNQGAGQPQHF,TGCGCCAGCAGCCAAAATCAGGGGGCCGGTCAGCCCCAGCATTTT
NA,TRBJ2-7,NA,TRBV20-1,CSARDFRQAYEQYF,TGCAGTGCTAGAGATTTCAGACAAGCCTACGAGCAGTACTTC
TRBD2,TRBJ2-1,many,TRBV12-3/TRBV12-4,CASSLKRGSYNEQFF,TGTGCCAGCAGTTTAAAGCGGGGCTCCTACAATGAGCAGTTCTTC
TRBD2,TRBJ2-7,NA,TRBV28,CASSALTGTSGRPHEQYF,TGTGCCAGCAGTGCCCTCACCGGGACTAGCGGGAGGCCCCACGAGCAGTACTTC
NA,TRBJ1-1,few,TRBV13,CASSSIGLMNTEAFF,TGTGCCAGCAGCTCCATCGGGCTAATGAACACTGAAGCTTTCTTT
TRBD2,TRBJ2-2,NA,TRBV7-9,CASPLAGGGITGELFF,TGTGCCAGCCCCCTAGCGGGAGGAGGAATCACCGGGGAGCTGTTTTTT
TRBD2,TRBJ2-3,few,TRBV7-2,CASSPGTSAWDTQYF,TGTGCCAGCAGCCCGGGGACTAGCGCCTGGGATACGCAGTATTTT
NA,TRBJ2-3,few,TRBV4-2,CASSQEGYNTDTQYF,TGTGCCAGCAGCCAAGAAGGTTATAACACAGATACGCAGTATTTT
TRBD1,TRBJ2-7,many,TRBV5-1,CASSLLTGWEQYF,TGCGCCAGCAGCTTGTTGACAGGGTGGGAGCAGTACTTC
TRBD2,TRBJ2-1,many,TRBV5-1,CASSSNPGLVVYNEQFF,TGCGCCAGCAGCTCCAACCCGGGACTAGTTGTCTACAATGAGCAGTTCTTC
NA,TRBJ2-3,NA,TRBV7-9,CASSGISGLPDTQYF,TGTGCCAGCAGCGGAATTTCAGGGTTGCCAGATACGCAGTATTTT
TRBD1,TRBJ2-1,NA,TRBV7-6,CASSLGGQGPPPFF,TGTGCCAGCAGCTTAGGGGGACAGGGTCCCCCCCCGTTCTTC
NA,TRBJ2-3,many,TRBV29-1,CSVEGRVGALYTQYF,TGCAGCGTTGAGGGCCGGGTCGGGGCCCTTTATACGCAGTATTTT
TRBD1,TRBJ1-1,NA,TRBV12-3/TRBV12-4,CASSLEYMLGQTNTEAFF,TGTGCCAGCAGTTTAGAATATATGTTGGGACAGACAAACACTGAAGCTTTCTTT